A selection of T cell receptor beta chains follows, all from one sample in a study of T cell responses to AZD1222 COVID-19 vaccine. Here immunoSEQ multiplex PCR was the method, and the copy in TCRdb shows in-frame clones only, minus some. Altogether fewer than 150,000 clones are present, roughly nine tenths being singletons, with the ten largest covering roughly 8.9%. Specimen: peripheral blood, collected 28 days after the second AZD1222 dose. Every receptor here comes from an adult who received the AZD1222 COVID-19 vaccine. CDR3s include the opening cysteine and the closing phenylalanine or tryptophan. D genes are given only for firm matches. Part of the rows lack a size; the others show once, few, many or a class for expanded clones.

cdr3_length j_call clone_size d_call v_call cdr3_nt cdr3_aa
14 TRBJ1-2 once NA TRBV7-9 TGTGCCAGCAGCTTGAACAGGGAGGTCTATGGCTACACCTTC CASSLNREVYGYTF
13 TRBJ1-2 NA TRBD1 TRBV6-5 TGTGCCAGCACCAGGGACAGGGCCTATGGCTACACCTTC CASTRDRAYGYTF
13 TRBJ1-1 NA NA TRBV12-3/TRBV12-4 TGTGCCAGCAGTCTCCAAAGGAACACTGAAGCTTTCTTT CASSLQRNTEAFF
14 TRBJ2-1 NA TRBD2 TRBV9 TGTGCCAGCAGGAGCGGGAGGGCCGGGAATGAGCAGTTCTTC CASRSGRAGNEQFF
16 TRBJ2-1 NA TRBD2 TRBV7-8 TGTGCCAGCAGCTACGTAGCGGGAACTGGGCACAATGAGCAGTTCTTC CASSYVAGTGHNEQFF
16 TRBJ2-5 NA NA TRBV7-8 TGTGCCAGCACTCAACGCCGGGACTCATCACAAGAGACCCAGTACTTC CASTQRRDSSQETQYF
14 TRBJ1-1 NA NA TRBV6-5 TGTGCCAGCATTCTCCCTAATATGAACACTGAAGCTTTCTTT CASILPNMNTEAFF
14 TRBJ1-4 NA NA TRBV7-9 TGTGCCAGCAGCTTAGTCACAGATAATGAAAAACTGTTTTTT CASSLVTDNEKLFF
15 TRBJ1-4 NA NA TRBV6-5 TGTGCCAGCAGTCTTTTCATAACAACTAATGAAAAACTGTTTTTT CASSLFITTNEKLFF
13 TRBJ2-5 NA TRBD2 TRBV3-1/TRBV3-2 TGTGCCAGCAGCCAAACTAGCGTTGTGACCCAGTACTTC CASSQTSVVTQYF
13 TRBJ2-7 NA NA TRBV2 TGTGCCACGTCCGGGACTTACACGTACGAGCAGTACTTC CATSGTYTYEQYF
15 TRBJ2-2 NA TRBD2 TRBV15 TGTGCCACCAGGGCGGGAGGGACGAACACCGGGGAGCTGTTTTTT CATRAGGTNTGELFF
15 TRBJ1-1 once TRBD1 TRBV29-1 TGCAGCCCGGGGGGATTGAGACAGGGCAGCACTGAAGCTTTCTTT CSPGGLRQGSTEAFF